The 30 T cell receptor beta chains below come from one sample, sequenced in a study of T cells in Graves' hyperthyroidism and ophthalmopathy. TCR beta CDR3 regions were amplified from RNA. In the first-round RT-PCR of the TCR CDR3, the HTBI primer set was used. TCRdb re-analysed the multiplex PCR reads in MiXCR, keeping a single row per CDR3 protein. The sample carries about 840,000 distinct CDR3 sequences, 38% recorded once. Sequenced sample: blood. Receptor source: a man between 18 and 35 years old with Graves' hyperthyroidism.

The table lists this clonotype with many counts. The rearrangement joins TRBV19 to TRBJ1-4; D uncertain. The CDR3 sequence is 13 residues long. The V gene's germline CDR1 is LNHDA and CDR2 SQIVND (reference sequence). Trimming shortened V by 7 bases and J by 7 bases, and 13 bases separated the two germline ends. The CDR3 DNA sequence: TGTGCCAGTAAGGGCTACACGGGTGAAAAACTGTTTTTT. Translating gives CASKGYTGEKLFF.

This chain connects TRBV7-2 to TRBJ2-3; unclear D gene. CDR1 and CDR2 from the germline V gene are SGHTA and FQGNSA. The CDR3 covers 14 residues. Between the trimmed V and J ends, which lost 4 bases and 6 bases, there was a span of 14 bases. CDR3 sequence: CASSWGSSSDTQYF. The CDR3 region has the DNA TGTGCCAGCAGCTGGGGATCTTCTTCGGATACGCAGTATTTT.

The chain joins TRBV2 to TRBJ2-6; 7 bases fit TRBD1. The CDR3 runs 18 residues. In germline, CDR1 is SNHLY, CDR2 FYNNEI. Losses at the gene ends were 2 bases for V and 5 bases for J; bases not matched to a gene: 12. The CDR3 is CASSEPGQKGLRANVLTF. As DNA, the CDR3 is TGTGCCAGCAGTGAACCGGGACAGAAGGGTCTGAGGGCCAACGTCCTGACTTTC.

CDR3 residues: CASSSWLGAPEAFF. The CDR3 region has the DNA TGTGCCAGCAGCTCCTGGTTGGGCGCGCCTGAAGCTTTCTTT. This chain uses TRBV7-2 with TRBJ1-1; D remains ambiguous. This CDR3 has 14 residues. CDR1 and CDR2 (germline): SGHTA, FQGNSA. V gave up 4 bases and J gave up 6 bases, with 15 bases separating them.

The CDR3, as DNA: TGTGCCAGCACGCTGGACAGGGGATCCTACGAGCAGTACTTC. This codes for CASTLDRGSYEQYF. This chain connects TRBV6-5 to TRBJ2-7; 9 bases line up with TRBD1. CDR1 MNHEY and CDR2 SVGAGI come from the germline V gene. This CDR3 has 14 residues. Unmatched junction bases numbered 5, after V lost 7 bases and J lost 1 base.

Details on this clonotype: An end of the junction differs from the germline gene, which may be a read error. This chain joins TRBV7-2 and TRBJ1-6; D is undetermined. The CDR3 runs to 15 residues. Germline-derived CDR1 and CDR2 are SGHTA and FQGNSA. CDR3 residues: CASSTRPRGNSPPHF. CDR3 DNA sequence: TGTGCCAGCAGCACCCGGCCGAGAGGCAATTCACCCCCCCACTTT.

In this sample, this clonotype turned up many times. The chain couples TRBV7-8 to TRBJ1-1; D call uncertain. V lost 1 base, J lost 2 bases, and 17 bases lay in between. The germline V gene encodes CDR1 SGHVS and CDR2 FQNEAQ. This CDR3 is 17 amino acids long. This CDR3 is CASSLDRPPTDNTEAFF. CDR3 nucleotide sequence: TGTGCCAGCAGCTTAGATAGGCCCCCAACGGACAACACTGAAGCTTTCTTT.

CDR3 sequence reads: CASTSRAPGGEAGANVLTF. In nucleotides, the CDR3 is TGTGCCAGTACCTCCCGGGCCCCAGGGGGAGAGGCTGGGGCCAACGTCCTGACTTTC. The chain joins TRBV2 to TRBJ2-6; the match to TRBD1 covers 7 bases. Germline values: CDR1 SNHLY, CDR2 FYNNEI. This CDR3 is 19 amino acids long. Trimming cost V 9 bases and J 2 bases; bases outside gene matches: 19.

Ten or more counts support this clonotype. The chain employs TRBV7-3 and TRBJ2-6, with 7 bases that match TRBD1. The CDR3 spans 15 residues. Germline V gene sequence: CDR1 SGHTA, CDR2 FQGTGA. V lost 3 bases, J lost 4 bases, and 3 bases stayed unmatched. The CDR3 DNA is TGTGCCAGCAGCTTGACAGGGTCCGGGGCCAACGTCCTGACTTTC. Protein product: CASSLTGSGANVLTF.

This clonotype occurred many times. The genes are TRBV29-1 and TRBJ2-7; 7 nucleotides agree with TRBD1. Germline CDR1 and CDR2: SQVTM and ANQGSEA. The length of the CDR3 is 14 residues. V was pared by 0 bases and J by 3 bases, with 5 bases of the junction left unmatched. In DNA form, the CDR3 reads TGCAGCGTTGAAGATACGGGACAGAGCTACGAGCAGTACTTC. It encodes CSVEDTGQSYEQYF.

Turning to this clonotype: A read error may produce the germline difference seen at one junction end. This chain uses TRBV7-9 with TRBJ2-5; 8 bases line up with TRBD2. The V gene's germline CDR1 is SEHNR and CDR2 FQNEAQ (reference sequence). This CDR3 spans 14 amino acids. The CDR3 DNA is TGTGCCAACAGCTTCCAGGGACTAGTGGAGACCCAGTACTTC. Protein: CANSFQGLVETQYF.

V usage is TRBV12-3 or TRBV12-4 and J usage is TRBJ1-2; D is possibly TRBD1 (5 bases). V was pared by 4 bases and J by 5 bases, with 17 bases between. The CDR3 is 15 amino acids. Here the CDR3 reads CASSYFVGGTYGYTF. CDR3 DNA sequence: TGTGCCAGCAGTTACTTCGTCGGGGGAACTTATGGCTACACCTTC.

This clonotype was seen only a few times. The chain carries TRBV12-3 or TRBV12-4 and TRBJ1-1; D remains ambiguous. The V end was cut by 5 bases, the J end by 0 bases, with 13 bases between. The CDR3 spans 15 residues. DNA of the CDR3: TGTGCCAGCAGTCCCGACTTCGGACTGAACACTGAAGCTTTCTTT. Its translation: CASSPDFGLNTEAFF.

The J gene is TRBJ1-6, the V gene TRBV2, with D unresolved. The germline V gene has CDR1 SNHLY and CDR2 FYNNEI. CDR3 length: 13 residues. V dropped 3 bases and J dropped 7 bases, with 7 bases sitting between them. CDR3 amino acids: CASSDSVNSPLHF. CDR3 DNA: TGTGCCAGCAGTGACAGCGTCAATTCACCCCTCCACTTT.

The sample holds one count of this clonotype. CDR3: CASSLSPGTAVLYGYTF. The CDR3 DNA follows: TGTGCCAGCAGTTTATCGCCCGGGACAGCTGTTCTCTATGGCTACACCTTC. This rearrangement joins TRBV2 to TRBJ1-2; 7 positions agree with TRBD1. The CDR3 contains 17 residues. CDR1 and CDR2 from the germline V gene are SNHLY and FYNNEI. V shed 5 bases, J shed 4 bases, and the junction held 16 bases outside the gene matches. Variable domain in full (rest from reference TRBV2 and TRBJ1-2): EPEVTQTPSHQVTQMGQEVILRCVPISNHLYFYWYRQILGQKVEFLVSFYNNEISEKSEIFDDQFSVERPDGSNFTLKIRSTKLEDSAMYFCASSLSPGTAVLYGYTFGSGTRLTVV.

This clonotype was found many times. V usage is TRBV4-2 and J usage is TRBJ2-6; D is ambiguous. Trimming pared 0 bases from V and 2 bases from J, leaving 8 bases between. The CDR3 is 16 residues long. CDR1 and CDR2 from the germline V gene are LGHNA and YNFKEQ. The CDR3 region is CASSQDATPGANVLTF. CDR3 nucleotides: TGTGCCAGCAGCCAAGATGCCACCCCTGGGGCCAACGTCCTGACTTTC.

The chain joins TRBV2 to TRBJ1-2, with a weak D call TRBD1 (5 bases). Trimming took off 10 bases at V and 7 bases at J, with 16 bases between the two ends. CDR3 length: 12 amino acids. Germline assignment: CDR1 SNHLY and CDR2 FYNNEI. CDR3 loop: CATLGGTGGYTF. The DNA for the CDR3 is TGTGCCACATTGGGGGGGACGGGTGGCTACACCTTC. The full variable domain, rest sourced from reference TRBV2 and TRBJ1-2, is EPEVTQTPSHQVTQMGQEVILRCVPISNHLYFYWYRQILGQKVEFLVSFYNNEISEKSEIFDDQFSVERPDGSNFTLKIRSTKLEDSAMYFCATLGGTGGYTFGSGTRLTVV.

This clonotype came up many times. The genes are TRBV7-3 and TRBJ2-5; 9 bases line up with TRBD2. The CDR3 is made up of 14 amino acids. J lost 5 bases, V lost 5 bases, and 6 bases had no gene match. From germline, CDR1 is SGHTA and CDR2 FQGTGA. CDR3 coding DNA: TGTGCCAGCAGCCCGGGACTAGCTGCTGAGACCCAGTACTTC. This encodes CASSPGLAAETQYF.

This clonotype has more than one count but fewer than ten. The rearrangement links TRBV12-3 or TRBV12-4 to TRBJ2-7, with TRBD1 matching 7 bases. V was clipped by 3 bases and J by 1 base; unmatched bases: 6. This CDR3 is built from 15 residues. CDR3 sequence (DNA): TGTGCCAGCAGTTTTTCGGGGACAGAATCCTACGAGCAGTACTTC. Translating it yields CASSFSGTESYEQYF.

The J gene is TRBJ1-3, the V gene TRBV11-1; 7 bases map to TRBD1. CDR1 is SGHAT, CDR2 FQDESV, per germline (reference sequence). The CDR3 has 16 residues. The trim removed 5 bases at V and 0 bases at J, leaving 7 bases unmatched. CDR3 sequence reads: CASSTRQGGSGNTIYF. The CDR3 DNA sequence: TGTGCCAGCAGCACACGACAGGGCGGCTCTGGAAACACCATATATTTT. Full variable domain (missing parts from reference TRBV11-1 and TRBJ1-3): EAEVAQSPRYKITEKSQAVAFWCDPISGHATLYWYRQILGQGPELLVQFQDESVVDDSQLPKDRFSAERLKGVDSTLKIQPAELGDSAMYLCASSTRQGGSGNTIYFGEGSWLTVV.

This chain joins TRBV29-1 and TRBJ1-2; 7 nucleotides align to TRBD1. The germline gives CDR1 SQVTM, CDR2 ANQGSEA. This CDR3 has 12 residues. The CDR3 coding sequence is TGCAGTGTACCCGACAGGGACTATGGCTACACCTTC. Its protein is CSVPDRDYGYTF.

This clonotype was detected ten times or more. The J gene is TRBJ1-4, the V gene TRBV29-1; 7 positions match TRBD1. Germline CDR1 SQVTM, CDR2 ANQGSEA. The CDR3 length is 12 residues. V trimming: 4 bases; J trimming: 8 bases; junction bases outside the gene matches: 4. CDR3 sequence reads: CSVGQGGEKLFF. The CDR3 coding sequence is TGCAGCGTTGGACAGGGTGGGGAAAAACTGTTTTTT.

This chain links TRBV7-9 with TRBJ1-1, with a weak D call TRBD1 (5 bases). This CDR3 has 17 residues. The V end lost 4 bases, the J end lost 0 bases, and 18 bases lay between the germline ends. The germline V gene has CDR1 SEHNR and CDR2 FQNEAQ (reference sequence). The CDR3 nucleotides are TGTGCCAGCAGCTCGGGGGGGGACTACTTCATGAACACTGAAGCTTTCTTT. It translates to CASSSGGDYFMNTEAFF.

This sequence joins TRBV5-1 and TRBJ2-7; unclear D gene. CDR3 size: 14 residues. The ends were cut back, 0 bases at V and 4 bases at J, with 11 bases in the middle. In germline, CDR1 is SGHRS, CDR2 YFSETQ. CDR3 DNA: TGCGCCAGCAGCTTGGATCGGGTTGGGTACGAGCAGTACTTC. Its translation: CASSLDRVGYEQYF.

At least ten counts were recorded for this clonotype. This chain joins TRBV2 and TRBJ1-2, with D possibly TRBD1 on 6 matching bases. CDR3 length: 15 residues. From germline, CDR1 is SNHLY and CDR2 FYNNEI. The V end was cut by 0 bases, the J end by 8 bases, with 16 bases between. For the CDR3, the DNA is TGTGCCAGCAGTGAAGCGCCACGAACAGGGATAGGCTACACCTTC. It yields the protein CASSEAPRTGIGYTF.

A note on this clonotype: Possible read error: a much larger clone is one base away. The CDR3 does not end in the conserved phenylalanine or tryptophan, so this is likely a read error. The chain recombines TRBV10-2 with TRBJ1-6, with 8 bases matching TRBD1. Per the germline V gene, CDR1 is WSHSY and CDR2 is SAAADI. The CDR3 totals 15 residues. After removal of 0 bases from V and 9 bases from J, the junction contained 4 bases not matched to a gene. In DNA, the CDR3 is TGCGCCAGCAGTGAGTCGACAGGGGCTGGTTCACCCCTCCACCTT. This codes for CASSESTGAGSPLHL.

In this sample, this clonotype turned up a few times. The chain joins TRBV11-2 to TRBJ2-5; D uncertain. V was cut by 1 base and J by 5 bases, with 8 bases left in between. Germline V gene lookup returns CDR1 SGHAT and CDR2 FQNNGV. This CDR3 is built from 13 residues. The CDR3 DNA sequence: TGTGCCAGCAGCTTAGCTCTAGAGGAGACCCAGTACTTC. It translates to CASSLALEETQYF.

In regard to this clonotype: The junction departs from germline at one end; a sequencing error may be responsible. This rearrangement joins TRBV5-1 to TRBJ2-5; D uncertain. This CDR3 contains 14 residues. The germline gives CDR1 SGHRS, CDR2 YFSETQ. CDR3 sequence: CASSLAARPETQYF. The CDR3 DNA reads TGTGCCAGCAGCTTGGCCGCCAGGCCAGAGACCCAGTACTTC.

This clonotype was seen a handful of times. The chain links TRBV7-2 to TRBJ2-7; the match to TRBD2 covers 8 bases. The CDR3 consists of 17 residues. Germline CDR1 is SGHTA and CDR2 is FQGNSA. J gave up 4 bases and V 5 bases, and 16 bases lay outside the gene matches. Here the CDR3 reads CASSPGGGRGLGYEQYF. DNA of the CDR3: TGTGCCAGCAGCCCGGGGGGGGGCAGGGGTCTCGGTTACGAGCAGTACTTC.

In this sample, this clonotype turned up many times. The chain has TRBV7-2 and TRBJ2-2, with D hard to call. Germline CDR1 and CDR2: SGHTA and FQGNSA. The CDR3 is 13 residues long. Trimming left V 8 bases short and J 1 base short, with 8 bases between. CDR3 sequence reads: CASRHLNTGELFF. The DNA for the CDR3 is TGTGCCAGCCGCCACTTGAACACCGGGGAGCTGTTTTTT.